The entry that follows covers one T cell receptor beta chain sequence. This sample was taken from a study of human T cells and chemical hapten exposure. Time point meaning: patch test 2, 6 weeks after DPC sensitization. Indicated treatment: therapeutic diphenylcyclopropenone sensitization with weekly scalp DPC. TCRdb reprocessed the RACE reads via MiXCR and lists one record per CDR3 protein. The data show about 380,000 distinct CDR3 sequences, with around 6% seen just once and about 6% held by the top ten. Looked up from germline, CDR1 is SGHDN and CDR2 is FVKESK. V lost 6 bases and J lost 7, with 15 bases in between. The CDR3 totals 13 residues.

The specimen was whole blood, collected in connection with sensitization to the hapten diphenylcyclopropenone (DPC). This TCR derives from a woman aged 18-29 years with alopecia areata. Some clones in this sample may be carry-over from other donors' samples. The V and J genes are TRBV14 and TRBJ1-1; a weak D match, TRBD1 (5 bases). DNA for the CDR3: TGTGCCAGCAGGGAGCCGGGACGGAGTGAAGCTTTCTTT. It is translated as CASREPGRSEAFF.